The following is a TCR beta chain sequence with its context. Its antigen is unknown. The time point denotes: week 11, during vaccination. Every vaccine dose comprised 300 ug of mutant IDH1 20-mer peptide plus topical imiquimod. Profiling relied on immunoSEQ multiplex PCR, and the TCRdb table lists in-frame clones only, not all of them. The sample contains around 130,000 clones, 80% of which appear only once. This record comes from a study of a mutant IDH1 vaccine in newly diagnosed glioma. Study-level information: Patients were given eight vaccinations, scheduled in weeks 1, 3, 5, 7, 11, 15, 19 and 23. Treated patients showed a male proportion of roughly 60%, a female proportion of roughly 38%, and a mean age of 40.4 years. Either 4-6 weeks after radiotherapy alone or alongside temozolomide, vaccination was begun. Standard pretreatment was either radiotherapy, temozolomide, or, for most, radiochemotherapy with temozolomide.

CDR3 length equals 16 residues. V lost 2 bases to trimming and J lost 7 bases, with 15 bases between them. Germline-derived CDR1 and CDR2 are SGHDN and FVKESK. The source of this sequence is a man aged 35-49 years with glioma. The chain uses TRBV14 and TRBJ1-6, with D possibly TRBD1 on 5 matching bases. The material was PBMCs, obtained from a glioma patient whose treatment included an IDH1 peptide vaccine. In nucleotides, the CDR3 is TGTGCCAGCAGCCAAACATGGGACCGAAGGAATTCACCCCTCCACTTT. This encodes CASSQTWDRRNSPLHF.